The 14 T cell receptor beta chains below all came from one sample that was sequenced in a study of post-analysis software for immune sequencing data. Findings and caveats of the study: The five TRBV segments detected at higher frequency in patients than in controls included TRBV5-6, TRBV5-1 and TRBV20-1.

TCR beta cDNA libraries had unique molecular identifiers. TCRdb re-called the PCR reads with MiXCR, one entry per CDR3 protein. The table includes more than 500,000 distinct CDR3 sequences, 34% detected once. Antigens for these TCRs are unknown. Sequencing used blood. The receptor source for this set is a girl under 18 with multiple sclerosis.

In this sample, this clonotype turned up a few times. V gene TRBV12-3 or TRBV12-4 combines with J gene TRBJ1-4, with D maybe TRBD1 (5 bases). The CDR3 runs to 17 residues. The germline V and J ends were trimmed by 2 bases and 6 bases, with 19 bases remaining between them. The CDR3 reads CASSLRITGTGDEKLFF. The DNA of the CDR3 is TGTGCCAGCAGTTTACGAATCACCGGGACTGGTGATGAAAAACTGTTTTTT.

This chain links TRBV20-1 with TRBJ2-7, with TRBD2 as a possible D gene (5 bases). CDR1 DFQATT and CDR2 SNEGSKA come from the germline V gene (reference sequence). The CDR3 is 14 amino acids. Trimming removed 1 base from V and 2 bases from J, with 12 bases in between. The CDR3 DNA reads as TGCAGTGCTAGAGTTGAGGGTTCGCCCTACGAGCAGTACTTC. Its translation is CSARVEGSPYEQYF.

This clonotype occurred a few times. The V call is TRBV5-6, the J call TRBJ2-4; 8 nucleotides line up with TRBD1. V shed 4 bases and J 0 bases; nucleotides not matched to a gene: 9. CDR3 length equals 17 residues. Germline V CDR1 and CDR2: SGHDT, YYEEEE. The CDR3 protein is CASSADRVPLAKNIQYF. Here the CDR3 DNA reads TGTGCCAGCAGCGCGGACAGGGTGCCCTTAGCCAAAAACATTCAGTACTTC.

CDR3 in amino acids: CASREEGHQPQHF. The CDR3 bases are TGTGCCTCCCGGGAGGAGGGTCATCAGCCCCAGCATTTT. V gene TRBV10-3 combines with J gene TRBJ1-5; D is undetermined. This CDR3 has 13 amino acids. The germline CDR1 and CDR2 sequences are ENHRY and SYGVKD. Trimming shortened V by 11 bases and J by 5 bases, and 16 bases separated the two germline ends.

The table lists this clonotype with a few counts. The chain couples TRBV10-2 to TRBJ1-4; D perhaps matches TRBD1 (6 bases). V was shortened by 10 bases and J by 7 bases, with 16 bases between the two germline ends. Germline values: CDR1 WSHSY, CDR2 SAAADI. This CDR3 spans 13 amino acids. CDR3 loop: CATGGQVFEKLFF. Here the CDR3 DNA reads TGCGCCACCGGGGGGCAGGTCTTTGAAAAACTGTTTTTT.

To note about this clonotype: Mismatch with germline at one junction end may stem from a read error. The CDR3 is CTSTRTGGVWNTEAFF. CDR3 DNA sequence: TGTACCAGCACCAGGACAGGGGGCGTATGGAACACTGAAGCTTTCTTT. The chain is built from TRBV12-3 or TRBV12-4 and TRBJ1-1; 11 bases are a match to TRBD1. CDR3 length: 16 amino acids.

This clonotype occurred many times. The junction differs from germline at one of its ends, possibly a read error. The rearrangement links TRBV10-3 to TRBJ2-3; D is unclear. The CDR3 is 11 residues long. The germline gives CDR1 ENHRY, CDR2 SYGVKD. As DNA, the CDR3 is TGTGCCATCGGTGAGACAGATACGCAGTATTTT. Its protein product is CAIGETDTQYF.

J is TRBJ1-1 and V is TRBV29-1, with D unresolved. Trimming pared 0 bases from V and 12 bases from J, leaving 20 bases between. The CDR3 extends over 14 amino acids. Germline V gene data show CDR1 as SQVTM and CDR2 as ANQGSEA. The DNA of the CDR3 is TGCAGCGTTGAAGAAATCGACGCGTCTCGGCTGCCTTTCTTT. It specifies CSVEEIDASRLPFF.

This clonotype showed up just a few times. DNA for the CDR3: TGTGCCAGCAGCCCCAGCCCCTCGTTCAGAGGTGAAAAACTGTTTTTT. It translates to CASSPSPSFRGEKLFF. The chain carries TRBV27 and TRBJ1-4; D is unclear. Germline lookup yields CDR1 MNHEY and CDR2 SMNVEV (reference sequence). The germline V and J ends were trimmed by 6 bases and 7 bases, with 21 bases remaining between them. The CDR3 runs 16 residues.

This clonotype was seen only a few times. This sequence joins TRBV5-1 and TRBJ2-1, with D unresolved. The V and J ends lost 5 bases and 6 bases respectively, with 12 bases between them. The germline V gene has CDR1 SGHRS and CDR2 YFSETQ. The CDR3 is made up of 13 amino acids. In nucleotides, the CDR3 is TGCGCCAGCAGGTCCGTGGAAATCAATGAGCAGTTCTTC. It encodes CASRSVEINEQFF. Variable domain in full (rest from reference TRBV5-1 and TRBJ2-1): KAGVTQTPRYLIKTRGQQVTLSCSPISGHRSVSWYQQTPGQGLQFLFEYFSETQRNKGNFPGRFSGRQFSNSRSEMNVSTLELGDSALYLCASRSVEINEQFFGPGTRLTVL.

The V call is TRBV5-1, the J call TRBJ2-1; 8 bases map to TRBD1. The CDR3 is 16 amino acids. Germline CDR1 and CDR2: SGHRS and YFSETQ. The trim removed 4 bases at V and 7 bases at J, leaving 13 bases unmatched. Here the CDR3 DNA reads TGCGCCAGCAGCCGGGCGGGGACAGGAGGGTTGAATGAGCAGTTCTTC. Protein product: CASSRAGTGGLNEQFF.

V and J are TRBV12-3 or TRBV12-4 and TRBJ2-1, with 8 nucleotides matching TRBD1. The CDR3 consists of 15 residues. The J segment lost 4 bases and the V segment lost 7 bases, leaving 9 bases of the junction unmatched. In DNA, the CDR3 is TGTGCCAGCACCAAGGACAGGGCGGTTTACAATGAGCAGTTCTTC. Translating gives CASTKDRAVYNEQFF.

About this clonotype itself: A junction boundary mismatches the germline segment, possibly from a read error. CDR3 region: CASRRGGGNYGHTF. CDR3 sequence (DNA): TGTGCCAGCAGGCGAGGGGGTGGAAACTATGGCCACACCTTC. This chain links TRBV6-5 with TRBJ1-2; weak D call: TRBD1 (6 bases). This CDR3 is 14 amino acids long. Germline CDR1 and CDR2: MNHEY and SVGAGI.

The table lists this clonotype with many counts. The genes are TRBV5-8 and TRBJ2-3; TRBD2 agrees at 12 bases. This CDR3 is built from 16 residues. Germline V gene sequence: CDR1 SGHTS, CDR2 YDEGEE. Trimming at V came to 4 bases and at J to 2 bases, leaving 5 bases not matched to a gene. CDR3: CASSPGLAGNTDTQYF. The CDR3 DNA sequence: TGTGCCAGCAGCCCGGGACTAGCGGGCAACACAGATACGCAGTATTTT.